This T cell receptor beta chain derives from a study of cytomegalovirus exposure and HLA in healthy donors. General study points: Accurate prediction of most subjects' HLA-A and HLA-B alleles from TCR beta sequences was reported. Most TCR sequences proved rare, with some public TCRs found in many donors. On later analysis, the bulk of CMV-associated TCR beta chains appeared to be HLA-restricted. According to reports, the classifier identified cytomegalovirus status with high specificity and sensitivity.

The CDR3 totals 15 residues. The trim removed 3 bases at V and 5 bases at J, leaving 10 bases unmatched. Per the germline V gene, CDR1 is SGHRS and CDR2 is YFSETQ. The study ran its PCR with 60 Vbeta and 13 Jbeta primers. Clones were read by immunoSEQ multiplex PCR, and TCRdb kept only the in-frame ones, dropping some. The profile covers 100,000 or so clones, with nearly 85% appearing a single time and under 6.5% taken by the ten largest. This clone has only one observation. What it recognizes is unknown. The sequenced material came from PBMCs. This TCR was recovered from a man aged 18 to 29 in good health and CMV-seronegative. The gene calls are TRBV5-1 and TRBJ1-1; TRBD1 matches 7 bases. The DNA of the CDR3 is TGCGCCAGCAGCTCGGGACCTAGACAGGGAACTGAAGCTTTCTTT. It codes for CASSSGPRQGTEAFF.